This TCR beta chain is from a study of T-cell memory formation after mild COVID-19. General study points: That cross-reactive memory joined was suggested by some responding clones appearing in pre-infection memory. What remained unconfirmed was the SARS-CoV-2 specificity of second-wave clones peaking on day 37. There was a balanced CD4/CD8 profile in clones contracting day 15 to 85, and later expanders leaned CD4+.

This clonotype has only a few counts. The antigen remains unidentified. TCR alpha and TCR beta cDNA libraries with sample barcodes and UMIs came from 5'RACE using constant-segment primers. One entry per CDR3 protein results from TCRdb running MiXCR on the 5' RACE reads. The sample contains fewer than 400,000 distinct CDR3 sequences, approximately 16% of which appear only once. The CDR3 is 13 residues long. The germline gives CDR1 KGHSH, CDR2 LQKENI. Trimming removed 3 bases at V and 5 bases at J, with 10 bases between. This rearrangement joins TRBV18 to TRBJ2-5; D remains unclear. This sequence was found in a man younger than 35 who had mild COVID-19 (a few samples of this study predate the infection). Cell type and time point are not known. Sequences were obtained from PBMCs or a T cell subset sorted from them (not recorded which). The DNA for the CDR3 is TGTGCCAGCTCACCGCGAGTGGACGAGACCCAGTACTTC. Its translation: CASSPRVDETQYF. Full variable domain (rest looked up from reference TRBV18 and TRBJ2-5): NAGVMQNPRHLVRRRGQEARLRCSPMKGHSHVYWYRQLPEEGLKFMVYLQKENIIDESGMPKERFSAEFPKEGPSILRIQQVVRGDSAAYFCASSPRVDETQYFGPGTRLLVL.